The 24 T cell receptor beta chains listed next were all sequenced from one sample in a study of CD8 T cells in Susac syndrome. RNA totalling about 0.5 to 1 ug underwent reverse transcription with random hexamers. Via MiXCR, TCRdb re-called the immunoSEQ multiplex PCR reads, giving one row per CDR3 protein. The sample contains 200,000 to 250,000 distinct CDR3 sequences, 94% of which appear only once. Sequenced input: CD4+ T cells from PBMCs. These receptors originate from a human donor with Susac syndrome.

The CDR3 region has the DNA TGTGCCAGCAGGCAGCGGGGGGGGGACAATGAGCAGTTCTTC. Residues: CASRQRGGDNEQFF. This chain uses TRBV2 with TRBJ2-1; 10 bases are shared with TRBD2. Germline CDR1 and CDR2: SNHLY and FYNNEI. CDR3 length: 14 residues. The ends lost 6 bases at V and 5 bases at J; junction bases unmatched: 4.

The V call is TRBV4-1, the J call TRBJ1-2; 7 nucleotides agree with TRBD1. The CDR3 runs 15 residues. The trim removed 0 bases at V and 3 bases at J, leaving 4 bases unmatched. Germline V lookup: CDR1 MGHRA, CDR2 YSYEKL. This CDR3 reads CASSQEEGQHYGYTF. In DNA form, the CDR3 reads TGCGCCAGCAGCCAAGAAGAGGGACAGCACTATGGCTACACCTTC.

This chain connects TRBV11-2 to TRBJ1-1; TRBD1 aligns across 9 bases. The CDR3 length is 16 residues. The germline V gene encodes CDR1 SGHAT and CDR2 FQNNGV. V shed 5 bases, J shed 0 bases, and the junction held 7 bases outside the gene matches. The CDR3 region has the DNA TGTGCCAGCAGCGCGCGACAGGGGGAGATGAACACTGAAGCTTTCTTT. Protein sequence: CASSARQGEMNTEAFF.

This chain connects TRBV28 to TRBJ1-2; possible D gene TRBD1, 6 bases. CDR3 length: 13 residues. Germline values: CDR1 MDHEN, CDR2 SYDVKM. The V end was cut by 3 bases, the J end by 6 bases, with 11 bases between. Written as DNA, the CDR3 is TGTGCCAGCAGTTTGCGGACAGCTGATGGCTACACCTTC. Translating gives CASSLRTADGYTF.

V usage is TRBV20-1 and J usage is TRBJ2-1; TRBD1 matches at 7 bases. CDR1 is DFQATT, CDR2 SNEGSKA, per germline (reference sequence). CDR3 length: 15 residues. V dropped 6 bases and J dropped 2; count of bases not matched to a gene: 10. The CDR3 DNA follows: TGCAGTGCCCCCCCTGAGGGGGCCGCCTACAATGAGCAGTTCTTC. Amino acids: CSAPPEGAAYNEQFF.

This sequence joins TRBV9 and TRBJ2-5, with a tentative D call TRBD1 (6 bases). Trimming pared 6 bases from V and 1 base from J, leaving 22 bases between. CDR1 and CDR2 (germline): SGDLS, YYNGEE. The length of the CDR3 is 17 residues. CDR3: CASTSGGGRYPQETQYF. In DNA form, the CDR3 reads TGTGCCAGCACCTCCGGTGGGGGCCGCTATCCCCAAGAGACCCAGTACTTC.

CDR3 protein: CASSQSKPRSPLHF. CDR3 sequence (DNA): TGTGCCAGCAGCCAATCTAAACCGAGATCACCCCTCCACTTT. V is TRBV3-1 and J is TRBJ1-6; D ambiguous. The CDR3 runs to 14 residues. Germline V gene lookup returns CDR1 LGHDT and CDR2 YNNKEL (reference sequence). Trimming shortened V by 2 bases and J by 10 bases, and 12 bases separated the two germline ends.

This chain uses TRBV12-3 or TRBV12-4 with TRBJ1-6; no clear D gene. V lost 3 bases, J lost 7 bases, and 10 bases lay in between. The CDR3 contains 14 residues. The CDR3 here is CASSFHAGNSPLHF. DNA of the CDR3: TGTGCCAGCAGTTTTCACGCGGGAAATTCACCCCTCCACTTT.

CDR3 sequence: CASSARGTRLYEQYF. The CDR3 nucleotides are TGTGCCAGCAGCGCTCGTGGGACACGGCTCTACGAGCAGTACTTC. The J gene is TRBJ2-7, the V gene TRBV7-8; tentatively, D is TRBD1 (6 bases). V was pared by 5 bases and J by 3 bases, with 17 bases between. Germline CDR1 is SGHVS and CDR2 is FQNEAQ. The CDR3 has 15 amino acids.

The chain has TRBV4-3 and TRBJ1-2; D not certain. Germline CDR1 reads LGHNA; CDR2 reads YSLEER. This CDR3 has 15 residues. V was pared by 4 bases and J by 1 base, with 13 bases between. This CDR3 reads CASSPRTGLNYGYTF. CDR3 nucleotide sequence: TGCGCCAGCAGCCCAAGGACCGGACTTAACTATGGCTACACCTTC.

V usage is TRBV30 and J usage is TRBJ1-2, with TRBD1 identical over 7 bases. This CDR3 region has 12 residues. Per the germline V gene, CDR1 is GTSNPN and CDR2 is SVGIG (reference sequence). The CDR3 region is CAVQEGAQGYTF. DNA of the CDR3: TGTGCTGTCCAGGAGGGGGCGCAAGGCTACACCTTC.

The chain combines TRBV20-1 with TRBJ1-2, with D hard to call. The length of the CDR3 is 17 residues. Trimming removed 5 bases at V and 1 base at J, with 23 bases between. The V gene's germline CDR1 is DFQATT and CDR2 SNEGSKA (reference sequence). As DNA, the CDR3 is TGCAGTGCTCTGTTCGTTCCATCGCCTATTCGTAACTATGGCTACACCTTC. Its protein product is CSALFVPSPIRNYGYTF.

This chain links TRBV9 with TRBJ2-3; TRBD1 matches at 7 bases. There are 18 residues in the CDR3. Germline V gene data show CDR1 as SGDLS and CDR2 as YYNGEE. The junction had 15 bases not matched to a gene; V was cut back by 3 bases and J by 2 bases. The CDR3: CASSAETRTGWDTDTQYF. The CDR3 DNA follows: TGTGCCAGCAGCGCAGAAACCCGGACAGGATGGGACACAGATACGCAGTATTTT.

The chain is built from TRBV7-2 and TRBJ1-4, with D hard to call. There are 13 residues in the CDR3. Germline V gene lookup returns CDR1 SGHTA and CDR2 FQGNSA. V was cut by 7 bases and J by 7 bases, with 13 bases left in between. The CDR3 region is CASKVPLGEKLFF. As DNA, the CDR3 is TGTGCCAGCAAGGTGCCATTGGGTGAAAAACTGTTTTTT.

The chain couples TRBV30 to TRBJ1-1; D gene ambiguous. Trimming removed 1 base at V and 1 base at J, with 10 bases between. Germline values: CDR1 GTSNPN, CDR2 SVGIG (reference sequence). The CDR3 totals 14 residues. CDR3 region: CAWSGRSQNTEAFF. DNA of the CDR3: TGTGCCTGGAGTGGTAGGTCCCAGAACACTGAAGCTTTCTTT.

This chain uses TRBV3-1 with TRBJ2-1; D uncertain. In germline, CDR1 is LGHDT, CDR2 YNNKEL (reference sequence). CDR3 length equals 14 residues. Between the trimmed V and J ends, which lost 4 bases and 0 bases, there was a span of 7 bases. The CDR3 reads CASSPGNSYNEQFF. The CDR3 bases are TGTGCCAGCAGCCCAGGAAACTCCTACAATGAGCAGTTCTTC.

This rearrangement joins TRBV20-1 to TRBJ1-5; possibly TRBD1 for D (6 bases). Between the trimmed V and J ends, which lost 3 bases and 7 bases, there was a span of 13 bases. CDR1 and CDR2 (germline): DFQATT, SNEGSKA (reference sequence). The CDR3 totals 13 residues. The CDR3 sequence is CSARPGGEQPQHF. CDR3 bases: TGCAGTGCTAGGCCCGGGGGCGAGCAGCCCCAGCATTTT.

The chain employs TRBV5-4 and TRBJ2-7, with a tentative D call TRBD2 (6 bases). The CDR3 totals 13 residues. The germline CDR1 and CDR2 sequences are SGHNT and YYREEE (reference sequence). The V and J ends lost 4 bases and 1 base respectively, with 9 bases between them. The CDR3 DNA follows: TGTGCCAGCAGCCAAGGGACTTCCTACGAGCAGTACTTC. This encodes CASSQGTSYEQYF.

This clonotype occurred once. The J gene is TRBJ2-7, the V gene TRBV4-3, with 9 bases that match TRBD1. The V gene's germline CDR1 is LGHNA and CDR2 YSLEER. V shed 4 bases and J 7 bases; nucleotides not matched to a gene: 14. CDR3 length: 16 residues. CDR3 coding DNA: TGCGCCAGCAGCCCGCATCTTATCGGGACAGGGCAAGAGCAGTACTTC. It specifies CASSPHLIGTGQEQYF.

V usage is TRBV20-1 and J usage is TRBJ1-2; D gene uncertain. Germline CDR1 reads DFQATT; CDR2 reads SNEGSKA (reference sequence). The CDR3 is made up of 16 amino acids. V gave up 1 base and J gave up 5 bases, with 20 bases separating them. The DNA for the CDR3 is TGCAGTGCTAGAGGACGATACTCGGACGTCCGGTATGGCTACACCTTC. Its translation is CSARGRYSDVRYGYTF.

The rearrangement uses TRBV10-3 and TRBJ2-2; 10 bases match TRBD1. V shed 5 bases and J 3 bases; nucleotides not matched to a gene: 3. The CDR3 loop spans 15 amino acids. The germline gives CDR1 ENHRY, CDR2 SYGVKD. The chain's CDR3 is CAISLGTGDTGELFF. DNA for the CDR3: TGTGCCATCAGTCTAGGGACAGGGGACACCGGGGAGCTGTTTTTT.

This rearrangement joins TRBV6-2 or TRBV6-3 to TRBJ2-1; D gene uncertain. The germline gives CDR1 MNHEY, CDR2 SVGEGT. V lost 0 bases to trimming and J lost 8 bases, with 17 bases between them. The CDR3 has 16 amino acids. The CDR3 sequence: CASSYSRAATFYEQFF. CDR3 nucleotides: TGTGCCAGCAGTTACTCCCGAGCAGCAACTTTCTATGAGCAGTTCTTC.

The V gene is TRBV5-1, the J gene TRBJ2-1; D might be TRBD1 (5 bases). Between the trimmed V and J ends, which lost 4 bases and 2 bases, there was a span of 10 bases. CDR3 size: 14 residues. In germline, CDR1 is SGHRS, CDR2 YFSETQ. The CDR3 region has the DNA TGCGCCAGCAGCGTTGGACAAACCTACAATGAGCAGTTCTTC. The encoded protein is CASSVGQTYNEQFF.

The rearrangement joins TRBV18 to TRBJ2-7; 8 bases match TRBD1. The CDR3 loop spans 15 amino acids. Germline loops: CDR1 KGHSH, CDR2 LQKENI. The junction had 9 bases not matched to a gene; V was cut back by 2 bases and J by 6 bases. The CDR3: CASSPGTGGLVEQYF. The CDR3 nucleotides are TGTGCCAGCTCACCAGGGACAGGCGGTCTAGTCGAGCAGTACTTC.